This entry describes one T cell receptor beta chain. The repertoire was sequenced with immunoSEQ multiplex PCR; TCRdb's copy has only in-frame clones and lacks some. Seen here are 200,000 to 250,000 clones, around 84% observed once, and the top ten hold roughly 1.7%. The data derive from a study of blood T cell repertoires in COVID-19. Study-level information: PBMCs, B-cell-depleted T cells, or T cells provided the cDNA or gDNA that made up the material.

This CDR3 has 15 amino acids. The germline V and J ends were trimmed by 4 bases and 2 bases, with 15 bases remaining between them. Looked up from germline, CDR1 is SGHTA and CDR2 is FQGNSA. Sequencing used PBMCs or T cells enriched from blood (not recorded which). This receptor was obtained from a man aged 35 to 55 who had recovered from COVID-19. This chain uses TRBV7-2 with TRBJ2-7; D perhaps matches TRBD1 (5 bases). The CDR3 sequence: CASSWSGQGAYEQYF. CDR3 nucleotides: TGTGCCAGCAGCTGGAGTGGGCAGGGTGCCTACGAGCAGTACTTC.